This T cell receptor beta chain was profiled in a study of OX40 agonist ivuxolimab in advanced cancers. This CDR3 comprises 14 residues. Germline values: CDR1 ENHRY, CDR2 SYGVKD. Sequencing was performed with immunoSEQ multiplex PCR; in TCRdb, only in-frame clones are kept and a portion is missing. Of roughly 67,000 clones listed, about nine tenths are singletons. The specimen was CD4+ or CD8+ T cells sorted from blood, collected in a trial of the OX40 agonist ivuxolimab. The receptor was isolated from an adult with an advanced solid tumor such as melanoma, head and neck, liver or kidney cancer. This rearrangement joins TRBV10-3 to TRBJ2-5; perhaps D is TRBD1 or TRBD2 (5 bases each). The J call may be wrong; the DNA end is better matched by TRBJ2-7. The CDR3 region is CAMQRDLGNYEQYF. CDR3 sequence (DNA): TGTGCCATGCAACGGGACCTGGGGAATTACGAGCAGTACTTC.